This T cell receptor beta chain appears in the sequencing data of a study of blood T cell repertoires in COVID-19. Study in general: Samples taken during acute and convalescent COVID-19 were collected in the United States, Italy and Spain.

Germline V lookup: CDR1 SGHNT, CDR2 YYREEE (reference sequence). The CDR3 totals 15 residues. The V gene end was trimmed by 7 bases and the J gene end by 6 bases; junction bases not matched to a gene: 11. Source study methods: By means of reference gene primer amplification, nucleated cell counts were estimated. TCRdb's table, derived via immunoSEQ multiplex PCR, lists solely in-frame clones and lacks some. That table supplies the V and J calls and clone size; D and trimming were determined from the DNA. The sample has around 140,000 clones; more than 75% are singletons. This chain joins TRBV5-4 and TRBJ2-1; 9 nucleotides agree with TRBD2. The clonotype originates from a human donor in a cohort sampled during active COVID-19. The sequenced material came from peripheral blood. This CDR3 is CASHKGGLAPNEQFF. In DNA, the CDR3 is TGTGCCAGCCACAAAGGGGGACTAGCTCCCAATGAGCAGTTCTTC.